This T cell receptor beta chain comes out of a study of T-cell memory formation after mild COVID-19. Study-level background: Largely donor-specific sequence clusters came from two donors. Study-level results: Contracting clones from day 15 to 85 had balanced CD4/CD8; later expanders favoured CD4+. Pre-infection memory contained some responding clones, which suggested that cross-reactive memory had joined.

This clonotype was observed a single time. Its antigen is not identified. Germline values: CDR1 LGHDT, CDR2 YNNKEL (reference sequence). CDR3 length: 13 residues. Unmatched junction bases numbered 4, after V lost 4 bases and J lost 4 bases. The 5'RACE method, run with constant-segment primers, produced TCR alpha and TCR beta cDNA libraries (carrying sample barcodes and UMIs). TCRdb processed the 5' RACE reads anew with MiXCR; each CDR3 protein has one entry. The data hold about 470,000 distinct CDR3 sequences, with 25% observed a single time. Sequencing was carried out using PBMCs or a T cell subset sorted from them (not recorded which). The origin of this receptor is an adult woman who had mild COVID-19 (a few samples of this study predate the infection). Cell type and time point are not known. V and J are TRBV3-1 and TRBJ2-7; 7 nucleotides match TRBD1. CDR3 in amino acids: CASSPFRGYEQYF. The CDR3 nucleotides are TGTGCCAGCAGCCCTTTCAGGGGGTACGAGCAGTACTTC.